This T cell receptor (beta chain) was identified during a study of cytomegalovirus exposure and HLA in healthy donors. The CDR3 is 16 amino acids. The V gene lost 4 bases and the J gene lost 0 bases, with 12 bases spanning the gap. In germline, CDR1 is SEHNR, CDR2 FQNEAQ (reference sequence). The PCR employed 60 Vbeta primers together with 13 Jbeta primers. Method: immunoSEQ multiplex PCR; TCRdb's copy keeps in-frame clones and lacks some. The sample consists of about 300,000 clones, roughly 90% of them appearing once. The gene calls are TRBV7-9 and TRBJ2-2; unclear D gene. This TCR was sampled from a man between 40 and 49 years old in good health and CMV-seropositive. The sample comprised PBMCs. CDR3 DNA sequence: TGTGCCAGCAGCTCCCATTACAGTGCGAACACCGGGGAGCTGTTTTTT. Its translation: CASSSHYSANTGELFF.